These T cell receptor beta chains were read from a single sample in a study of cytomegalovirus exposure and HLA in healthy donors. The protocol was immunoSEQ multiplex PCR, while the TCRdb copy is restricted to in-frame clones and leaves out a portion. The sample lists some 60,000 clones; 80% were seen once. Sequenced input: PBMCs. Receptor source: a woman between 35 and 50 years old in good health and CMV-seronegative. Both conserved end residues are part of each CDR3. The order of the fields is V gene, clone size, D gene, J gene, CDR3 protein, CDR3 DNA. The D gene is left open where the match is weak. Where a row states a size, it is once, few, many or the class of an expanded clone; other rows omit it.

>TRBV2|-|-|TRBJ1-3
CASSPAGTLGNTIYF
TGTGCCAGCAGCCCTGCGGGGACCTTGGGAAACACCATATATTTT
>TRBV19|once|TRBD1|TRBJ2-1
CASSMGTGLSFYNEQFF
TGTGCCAGTAGTATGGGGACAGGGCTCTCATTTTACAATGAGCAGTTCTTC
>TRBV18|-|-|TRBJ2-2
CASSPLTTTGELFF
TGTGCCAGCTCACCACTGACAACCACCGGGGAGCTGTTTTTT
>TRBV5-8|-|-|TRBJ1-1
CASSRLHLRGTEAFF
TGTGCCAGCAGCCGCCTCCACCTAAGGGGCACTGAAGCTTTCTTT
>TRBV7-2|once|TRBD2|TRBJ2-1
CASSSGTSWDNEQFF
TGTGCCAGCAGCTCCGGGACTAGCTGGGACAATGAGCAGTTCTTC
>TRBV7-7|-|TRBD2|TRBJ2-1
CASSPGTSGTYNEQFF
TGTGCTAGCAGCCCCGGGACTAGCGGGACCTACAATGAGCAGTTCTTC
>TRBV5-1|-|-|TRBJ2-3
CASSLGGEGADTQYF
TGCGCCAGCAGCTTGGGAGGAGAGGGGGCAGATACGCAGTATTTT
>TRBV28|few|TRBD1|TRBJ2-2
CASRYAGQGESKTGELFF
TGTGCCAGCAGATACGCAGGACAGGGGGAGTCAAAGACCGGGGAGCTGTTTTTT
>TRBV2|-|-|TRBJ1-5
CASSGANRYQPQHF
TGTGCCAGCAGTGGGGCCAACCGCTATCAGCCCCAGCATTTT
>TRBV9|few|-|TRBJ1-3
CASSVVSSGNTIYF
TGTGCCAGCAGCGTAGTGAGCTCTGGAAACACCATATATTTT
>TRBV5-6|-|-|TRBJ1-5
CASSLGRGGGLSNQPQHF
TGTGCCAGCAGCTTGGGGAGGGGAGGGGGGTTGAGCAATCAGCCCCAGCATTTT
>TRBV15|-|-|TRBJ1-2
CATSRATGVSYNYGYTF
TGTGCCACCAGCAGAGCGACAGGTGTTTCTTATAACTATGGCTACACCTTC
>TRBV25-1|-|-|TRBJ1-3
CASSEQGRNTIYF
TGTGCCAGCAGTGAACAGGGAAGGAACACCATATATTTT
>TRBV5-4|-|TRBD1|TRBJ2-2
CASSSGTVNTGELFF
TGTGCCAGCAGCTCCGGGACAGTCAACACCGGGGAGCTGTTTTTT
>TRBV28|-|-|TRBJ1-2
CASSSSPRQLGYGYTF
TGTGCCAGCAGTTCCTCCCCTCGACAGCTTGGCTATGGCTACACCTTC
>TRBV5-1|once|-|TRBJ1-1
CASSLDTGGMNTEAFF
TGCGCCAGCAGCTTGGACACGGGAGGAATGAACACTGAAGCTTTCTTT
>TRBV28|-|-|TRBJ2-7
CASSLSYRYEQYF
TGTGCCAGCAGTTTGTCCTACAGATACGAGCAGTACTTC
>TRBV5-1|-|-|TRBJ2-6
CASMASATPTVSGANVLTF
TGCGCCAGCATGGCGTCAGCGACCCCTACGGTTTCGGGGGCCAACGTCCTGACTTTC
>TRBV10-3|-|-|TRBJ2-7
CAISESAGTYEQYF
TGTGCCATCAGTGAGTCGGCAGGGACCTACGAGCAGTACTTC
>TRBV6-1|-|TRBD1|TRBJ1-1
CASSEAGQVGTEAFF
TGTGCCAGCAGTGAAGCGGGACAGGTGGGCACGGAAGCTTTCTTT
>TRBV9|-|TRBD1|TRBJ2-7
CASSPQSGQAVVHEQYF
TGTGCCAGCAGCCCCCAATCGGGACAGGCCGTCGTCCACGAGCAGTACTTC
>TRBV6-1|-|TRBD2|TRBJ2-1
CASSGGTSGRREQFF
TGTGCCAGCAGTGGGGGGACTAGCGGGAGGCGGGAGCAGTTCTTC
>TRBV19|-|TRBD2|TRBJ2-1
CASTVGGTYNEQFF
TGTGCCAGTACAGTGGGAGGGACCTACAATGAGCAGTTCTTC
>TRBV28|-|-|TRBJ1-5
CASTQGYQPQHF
TGTGCCAGCACGCAGGGCTATCAGCCCCAGCATTTT
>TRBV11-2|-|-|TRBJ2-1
CASSPGSYNEQFF
TGTGCCAGCAGCCCCGGCTCCTACAATGAGCAGTTCTTC
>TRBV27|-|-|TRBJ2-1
CASSPDRPSVNEQFF
TGTGCCAGCAGCCCAGACAGGCCCTCGGTCAATGAGCAGTTCTTC
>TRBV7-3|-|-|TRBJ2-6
CASSLSVLSGANVLTF
TGTGCCAGCAGCTTATCAGTCCTCTCTGGGGCCAACGTCCTGACTTTC
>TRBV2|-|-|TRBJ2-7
CASVQGRPGYEQYF
TGTGCCAGCGTCCAAGGACGGCCGGGATACGAGCAGTACTTC
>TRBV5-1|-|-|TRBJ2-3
CASSPPAQSQYF
TGCGCCAGCAGCCCGCCCGCACAGTCGCAGTATTTT
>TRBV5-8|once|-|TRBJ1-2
CASSITGQGYTF
TGTGCCAGCAGCATTACAGGGCAGGGCTACACCTTC
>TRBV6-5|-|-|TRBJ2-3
CATRGTSTDTQYF
TGTGCCACACGCGGGACTAGCACAGATACGCAGTATTTT
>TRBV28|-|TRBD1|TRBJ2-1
CASSNRDRGLRSWYNEQFF
TGTGCCAGCAGCAACCGGGACAGGGGGCTTAGATCCTGGTACAATGAGCAGTTCTTC
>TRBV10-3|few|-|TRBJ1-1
CAISESIRSGAFF
TGTGCCATCAGTGAGTCGATCCGGAGCGGAGCTTTCTTT
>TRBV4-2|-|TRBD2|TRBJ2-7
CASSRGGQREGYEQYF
TGTGCCAGCAGCCGGGGAGGCCAGCGGGAGGGCTACGAGCAGTACTTC
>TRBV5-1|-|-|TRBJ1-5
CASSLAGEGNQPQHF
TGCGCCAGCAGCTTGGCGGGGGAGGGCAATCAGCCCCAGCATTTT
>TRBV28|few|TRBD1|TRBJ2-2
CASSSMTGGAYNGELFF
TGTGCCAGCAGTTCGATGACAGGGGGCGCTTATAACGGGGAGCTGTTTTTT
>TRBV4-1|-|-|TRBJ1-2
CASSQDRGVTSNYGYTF
TGCGCCAGCAGCCAAGATCGAGGTGTGACTTCTAACTATGGCTACACCTTT
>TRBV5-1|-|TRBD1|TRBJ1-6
CASSLVRQGAKNWSPLHF
TGCGCCAGCAGCTTGGTGAGGCAGGGGGCGAAGAATTGGTCACCCCTCCACTTT
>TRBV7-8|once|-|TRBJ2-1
CASSPARLGYNEQFF
TGTGCCAGCAGCCCCGCGCGACTAGGGTACAATGAGCAGTTCTTC
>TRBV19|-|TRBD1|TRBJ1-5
CASNTGGGSNQPQHF
TGTGCCAGTAACACAGGGGGGGGTAGCAATCAGCCCCAGCATTTT
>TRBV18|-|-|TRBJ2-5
CASSLSQETQYF
TGTGCCAGCTCACTGAGCCAAGAGACCCAGTACTTC
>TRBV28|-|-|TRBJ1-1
CASSLKGMRNTEAFF
TGTGCCAGCAGTTTAAAGGGGATGAGGAACACTGAAGCTTTCTTT
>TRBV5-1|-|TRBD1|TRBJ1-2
CASSLGGTANYGYTF
TGCGCCAGCAGCTTGGGGGGGACAGCAAACTATGGCTACACCTTC
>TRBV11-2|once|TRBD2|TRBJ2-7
CASSLWGGRSSYEQYF
TGTGCCAGCAGCTTATGGGGCGGGAGGAGCTCCTACGAGCAGTACTTC
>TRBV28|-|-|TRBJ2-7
CASSWPGGQSYEQYF
TGTGCCAGCAGTTGGCCGGGGGGACAATCCTACGAGCAGTACTTC